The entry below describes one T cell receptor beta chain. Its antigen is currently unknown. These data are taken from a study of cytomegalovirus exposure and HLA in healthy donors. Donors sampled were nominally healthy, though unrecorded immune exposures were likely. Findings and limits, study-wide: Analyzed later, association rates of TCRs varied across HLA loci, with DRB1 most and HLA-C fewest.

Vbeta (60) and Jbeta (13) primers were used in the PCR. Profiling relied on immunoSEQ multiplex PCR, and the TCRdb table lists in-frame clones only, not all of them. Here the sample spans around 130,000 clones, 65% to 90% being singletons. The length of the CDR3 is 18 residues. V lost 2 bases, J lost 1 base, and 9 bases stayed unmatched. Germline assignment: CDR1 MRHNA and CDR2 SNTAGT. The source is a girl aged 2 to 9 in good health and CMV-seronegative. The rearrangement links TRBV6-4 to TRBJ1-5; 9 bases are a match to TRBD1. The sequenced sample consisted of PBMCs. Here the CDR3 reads CASSDTLGQGLSNQPQHF. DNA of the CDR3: TGTGCCAGCAGTGACACCCTCGGACAGGGGTTAAGCAATCAGCCCCAGCATTTT.